This T cell receptor (beta chain) was obtained from a study of blood T cell repertoires in COVID-19. Study at large: Samples came from the United States, Italy and Spain, spanning acute and convalescent COVID-19.

In the source study's methods: Reference gene primer amplification yielded estimated nucleated cell counts. Sequenced by immunoSEQ multiplex PCR; TCRdb stores in-frame clones only, minus some. The DNA was the basis for D and trimming; V, J and clone size are from that table. This table has 95,000 to 100,000 clones, 90% to 95% appearing once. V dropped 6 bases and J dropped 11 bases, with 10 bases sitting between them. The CDR3 covers 11 residues. This clone was counted a single time. What was sequenced was peripheral blood. The clonotype comes from a man aged 50 or older with acute or convalescent COVID-19. The genes are TRBV12-3 or TRBV12-4 and TRBJ1-4; D not certain. The DNA for the CDR3 is TGTGCCAGCAGGGTGGAGGAGAAACTGTTTTTT. It translates to CASRVEEKLFF.